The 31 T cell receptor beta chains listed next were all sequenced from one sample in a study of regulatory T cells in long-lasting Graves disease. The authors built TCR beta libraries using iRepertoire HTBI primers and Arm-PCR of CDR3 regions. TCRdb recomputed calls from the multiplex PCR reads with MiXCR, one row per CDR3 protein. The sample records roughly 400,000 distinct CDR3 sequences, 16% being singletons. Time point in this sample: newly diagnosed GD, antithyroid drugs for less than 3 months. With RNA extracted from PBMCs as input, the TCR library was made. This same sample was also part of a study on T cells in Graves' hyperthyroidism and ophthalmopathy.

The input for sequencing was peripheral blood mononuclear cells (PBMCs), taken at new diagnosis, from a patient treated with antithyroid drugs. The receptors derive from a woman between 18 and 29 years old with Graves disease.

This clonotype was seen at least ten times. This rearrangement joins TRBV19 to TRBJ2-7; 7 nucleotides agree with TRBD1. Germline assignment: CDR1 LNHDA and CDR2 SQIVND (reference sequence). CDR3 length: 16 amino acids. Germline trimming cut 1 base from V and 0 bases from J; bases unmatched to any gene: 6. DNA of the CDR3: TGTGCCAGTAGTATAGTCCGGGACAGCTCCTCCTACGAGCAGTACTTC. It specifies CASSIVRDSSSYEQYF.

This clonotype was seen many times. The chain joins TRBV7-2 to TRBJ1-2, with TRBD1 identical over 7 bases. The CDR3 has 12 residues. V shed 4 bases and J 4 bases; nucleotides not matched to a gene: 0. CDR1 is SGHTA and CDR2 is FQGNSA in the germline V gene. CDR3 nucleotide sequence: TGTGCCAGCAGCTGGGACAGCTATGGCTACACCTTC. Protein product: CASSWDSYGYTF. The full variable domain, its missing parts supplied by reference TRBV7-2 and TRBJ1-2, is GAGVSQSPSNKVTEKGKDVELRCDPISGHTALYWYRQSLGQGLEFLIYFQGNSAPDKSGLPSDRFSAERTGGSVSTLTIQRTQQEDSAVYLCASSWDSYGYTFGSGTRLTVV.

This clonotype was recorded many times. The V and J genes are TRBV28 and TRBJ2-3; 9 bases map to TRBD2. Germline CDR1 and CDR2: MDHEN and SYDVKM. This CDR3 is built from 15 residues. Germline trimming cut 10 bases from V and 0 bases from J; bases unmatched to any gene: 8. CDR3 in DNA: TGTGCCATTCTTCCGGGACTAGCTAGCACAGATACGCAGTATTTT. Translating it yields CAILPGLASTDTQYF.

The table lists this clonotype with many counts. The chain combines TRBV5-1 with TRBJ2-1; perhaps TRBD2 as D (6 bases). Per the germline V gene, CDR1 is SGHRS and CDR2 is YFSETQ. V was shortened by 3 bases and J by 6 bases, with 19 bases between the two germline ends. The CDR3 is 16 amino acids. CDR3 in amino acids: CASSSPGGWASNEQFF. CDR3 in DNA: TGCGCCAGCAGCTCCCCCGGGGGATGGGCGTCCAATGAGCAGTTCTTC.

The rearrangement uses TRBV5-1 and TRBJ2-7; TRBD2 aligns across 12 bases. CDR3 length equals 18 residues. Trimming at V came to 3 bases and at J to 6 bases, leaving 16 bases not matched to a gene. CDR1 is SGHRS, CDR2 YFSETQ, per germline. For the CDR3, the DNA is TGCGCCAGCAGCTACGGACTAGCGGGATCCAGAACATCCGGCGAGCAGTACTTC. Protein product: CASSYGLAGSRTSGEQYF.

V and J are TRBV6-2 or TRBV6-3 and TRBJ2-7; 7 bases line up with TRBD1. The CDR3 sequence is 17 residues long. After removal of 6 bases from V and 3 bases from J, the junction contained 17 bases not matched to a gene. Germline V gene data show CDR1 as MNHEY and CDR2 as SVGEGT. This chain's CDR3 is CASSHTPSGTVHYEQYF. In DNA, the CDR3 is TGTGCCAGCAGCCACACCCCATCCGGGACAGTTCACTACGAGCAGTACTTC.

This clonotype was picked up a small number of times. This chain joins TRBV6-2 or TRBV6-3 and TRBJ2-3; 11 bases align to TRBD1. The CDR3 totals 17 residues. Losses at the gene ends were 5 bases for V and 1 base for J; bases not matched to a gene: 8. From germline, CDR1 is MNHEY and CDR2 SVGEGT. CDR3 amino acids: CASSKNPGQGGTDTQYF. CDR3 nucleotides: TGTGCCAGCAGTAAAAACCCGGGACAGGGGGGCACAGATACGCAGTATTTT.

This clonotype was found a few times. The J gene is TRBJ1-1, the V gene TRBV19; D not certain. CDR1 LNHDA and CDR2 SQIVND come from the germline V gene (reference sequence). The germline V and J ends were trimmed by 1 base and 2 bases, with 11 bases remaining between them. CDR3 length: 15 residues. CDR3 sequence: CASSIGGVDNTEAFF. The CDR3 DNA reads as TGTGCCAGTAGTATAGGAGGAGTCGATAACACTGAAGCTTTCTTT.

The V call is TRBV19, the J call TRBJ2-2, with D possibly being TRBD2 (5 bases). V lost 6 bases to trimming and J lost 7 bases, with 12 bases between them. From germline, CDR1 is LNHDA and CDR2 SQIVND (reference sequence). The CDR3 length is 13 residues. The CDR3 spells CASSVLGNGELFF. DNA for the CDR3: TGTGCCAGTAGCGTACTAGGGAACGGGGAGCTGTTTTTT.

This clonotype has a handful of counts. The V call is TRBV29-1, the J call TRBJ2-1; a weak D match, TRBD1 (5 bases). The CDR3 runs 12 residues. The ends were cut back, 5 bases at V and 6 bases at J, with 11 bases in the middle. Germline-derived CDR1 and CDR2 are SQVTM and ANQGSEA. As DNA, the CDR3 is TGCAGCGTTTTACGTCAGGGCAATGAGCAGTTCTTC. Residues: CSVLRQGNEQFF.

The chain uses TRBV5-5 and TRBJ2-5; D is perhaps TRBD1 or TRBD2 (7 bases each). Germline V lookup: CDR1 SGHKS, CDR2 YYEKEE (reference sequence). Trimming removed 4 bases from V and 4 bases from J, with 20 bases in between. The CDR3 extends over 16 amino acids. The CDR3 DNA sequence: TGTGCCAGCAGCCCCCCCGTTGCAGGGGGGGGAGAGACCCAGTACTTC. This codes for CASSPPVAGGGETQYF.

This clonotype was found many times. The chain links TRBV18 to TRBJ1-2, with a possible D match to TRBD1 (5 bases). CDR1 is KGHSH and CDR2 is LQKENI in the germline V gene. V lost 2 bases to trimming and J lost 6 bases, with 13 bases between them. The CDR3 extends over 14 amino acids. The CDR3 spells CASSPGPTADGYTF. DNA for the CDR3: TGTGCCAGCTCACCAGGGCCGACAGCCGATGGCTACACCTTC.

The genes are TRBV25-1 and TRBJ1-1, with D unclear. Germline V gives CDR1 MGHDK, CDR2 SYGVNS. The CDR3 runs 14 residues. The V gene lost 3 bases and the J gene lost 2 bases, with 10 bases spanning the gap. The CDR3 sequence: CASSDPGLNTEAFF. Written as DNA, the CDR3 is TGTGCCAGCAGTGACCCTGGCCTTAACACTGAAGCTTTCTTT.

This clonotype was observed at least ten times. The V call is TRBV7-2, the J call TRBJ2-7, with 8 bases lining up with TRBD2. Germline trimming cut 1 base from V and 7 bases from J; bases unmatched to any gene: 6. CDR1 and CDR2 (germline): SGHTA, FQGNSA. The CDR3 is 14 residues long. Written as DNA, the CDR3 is TGTGCCAGCAGCTTAGGAGCGGGAGCGGTAGAGCAGTACTTC. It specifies CASSLGAGAVEQYF.

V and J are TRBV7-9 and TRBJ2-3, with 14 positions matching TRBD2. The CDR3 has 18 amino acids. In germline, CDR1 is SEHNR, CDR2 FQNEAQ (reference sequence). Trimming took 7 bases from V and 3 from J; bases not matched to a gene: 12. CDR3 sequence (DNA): TGTGCCAGCACCCTCCCGGGACTAGCGGGAGTTGGGACAGATACGCAGTATTTT. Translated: CASTLPGLAGVGTDTQYF.

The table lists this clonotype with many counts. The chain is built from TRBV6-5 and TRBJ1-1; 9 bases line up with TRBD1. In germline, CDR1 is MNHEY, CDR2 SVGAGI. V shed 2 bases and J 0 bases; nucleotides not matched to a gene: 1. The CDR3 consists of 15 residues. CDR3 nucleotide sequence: TGTGCCAGCAGTTACGGGGACAGGGTGAACACTGAAGCTTTCTTT. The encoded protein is CASSYGDRVNTEAFF.

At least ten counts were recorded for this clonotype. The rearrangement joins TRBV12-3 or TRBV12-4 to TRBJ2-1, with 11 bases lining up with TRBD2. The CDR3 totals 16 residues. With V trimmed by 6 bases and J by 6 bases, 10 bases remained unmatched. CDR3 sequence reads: CASSRALAGALNEQFF. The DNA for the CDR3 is TGTGCCAGCAGCCGGGCACTAGCGGGAGCGCTCAATGAGCAGTTCTTC.

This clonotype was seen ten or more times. CDR3 nucleotide sequence: TGTGCCAGCAGTTTAATGACGAACACTGAAGCTTTCTTT. It is translated as CASSLMTNTEAFF. The V call is TRBV28, the J call TRBJ1-1; D remains ambiguous. V lost 2 bases, J lost 1 base, and 5 bases lay in between. This CDR3 comprises 13 residues. The germline V gene encodes CDR1 MDHEN and CDR2 SYDVKM. Complete variable domain (other parts from reference TRBV28 and TRBJ1-1): DVKVTQSSRYLVKRTGEKVFLECVQDMDHENMFWYRQDPGLGLRLIYFSYDVKMKEKGDIPEGYSVSREKKERFSLILESASTNQTSMYLCASSLMTNTEAFFGQGTRLTVV.

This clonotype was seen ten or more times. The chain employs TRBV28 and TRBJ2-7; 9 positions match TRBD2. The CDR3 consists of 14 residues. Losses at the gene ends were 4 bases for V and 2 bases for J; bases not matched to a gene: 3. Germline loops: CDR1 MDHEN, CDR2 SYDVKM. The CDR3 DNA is TGTGCCAGCAGTTCCAGCGGGAGGACCTACGAGCAGTACTTC. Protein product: CASSSSGRTYEQYF.

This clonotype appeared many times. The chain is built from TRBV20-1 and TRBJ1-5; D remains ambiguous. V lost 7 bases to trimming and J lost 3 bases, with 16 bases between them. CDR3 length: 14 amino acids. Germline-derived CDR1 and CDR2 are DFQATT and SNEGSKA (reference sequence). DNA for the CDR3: TGCAGTGTTTCGTCGGCCGCCGACAATCAGCCCCAGCATTTT. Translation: CSVSSAADNQPQHF.

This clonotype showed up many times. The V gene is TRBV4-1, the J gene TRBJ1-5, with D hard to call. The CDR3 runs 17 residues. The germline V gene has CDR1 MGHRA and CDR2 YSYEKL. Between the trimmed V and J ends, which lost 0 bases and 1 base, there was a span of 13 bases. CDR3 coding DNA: TGCGCCAGCAGCCAAGAGGTAGGCGGGTGGAGCAATCAGCCCCAGCATTTT. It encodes CASSQEVGGWSNQPQHF.

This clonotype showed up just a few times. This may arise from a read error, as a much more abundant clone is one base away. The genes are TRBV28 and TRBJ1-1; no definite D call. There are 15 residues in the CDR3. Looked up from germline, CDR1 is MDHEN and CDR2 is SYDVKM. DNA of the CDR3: TGTGCCAGCAGTTCGTTCGTGAACCGTGACACTGAAGCTCTCTTT. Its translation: CASSSFVNRDTEALF. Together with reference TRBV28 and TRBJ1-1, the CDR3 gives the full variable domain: DVKVTQSSRYLVKRTGEKVFLECVQDMDHENMFWYRQDPGLGLRLIYFSYDVKMKEKGDIPEGYSVSREKKERFSLILESASTNQTSMYLCASSSFVNRDTEALFGQGTRLTVV.

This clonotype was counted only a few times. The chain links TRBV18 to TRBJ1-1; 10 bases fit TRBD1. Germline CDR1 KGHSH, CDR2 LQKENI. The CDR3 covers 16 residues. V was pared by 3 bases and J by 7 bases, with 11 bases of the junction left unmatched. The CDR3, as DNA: TGTGCCAGCTCACCTTTACCGGGACAGGGGATAGATGAAGCTTTCTTT. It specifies CASSPLPGQGIDEAFF. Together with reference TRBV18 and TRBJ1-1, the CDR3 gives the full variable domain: NAGVMQNPRHLVRRRGQEARLRCSPMKGHSHVYWYRQLPEEGLKFMVYLQKENIIDESGMPKERFSAEFPKEGPSILRIQQVVRGDSAAYFCASSPLPGQGIDEAFFGQGTRLTVV.

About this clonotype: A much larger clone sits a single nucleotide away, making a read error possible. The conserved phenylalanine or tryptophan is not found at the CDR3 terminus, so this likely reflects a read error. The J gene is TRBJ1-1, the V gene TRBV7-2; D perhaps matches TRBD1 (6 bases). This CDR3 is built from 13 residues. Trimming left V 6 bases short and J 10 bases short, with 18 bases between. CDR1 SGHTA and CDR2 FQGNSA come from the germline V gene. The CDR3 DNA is TGTGCCAGCAGGTTACCATCACAGGGTGCAGCTTTCCTT. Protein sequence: CASRLPSQGAAFL.

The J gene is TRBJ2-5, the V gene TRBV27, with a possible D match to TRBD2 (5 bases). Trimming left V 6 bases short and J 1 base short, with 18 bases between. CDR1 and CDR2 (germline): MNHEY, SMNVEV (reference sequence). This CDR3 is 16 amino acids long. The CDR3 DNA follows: TGTGCCAGCAGAAGGTTGGGCCAGAGGGTCCAAGAGACCCAGTACTTC. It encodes CASRRLGQRVQETQYF.

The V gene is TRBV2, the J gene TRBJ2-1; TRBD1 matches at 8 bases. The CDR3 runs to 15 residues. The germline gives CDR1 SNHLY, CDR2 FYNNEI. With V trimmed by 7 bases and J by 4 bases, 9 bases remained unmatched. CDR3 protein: CASTLDREMYNEQFF. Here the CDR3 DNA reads TGTGCCAGCACTCTGGACAGGGAAATGTACAATGAGCAGTTCTTC.

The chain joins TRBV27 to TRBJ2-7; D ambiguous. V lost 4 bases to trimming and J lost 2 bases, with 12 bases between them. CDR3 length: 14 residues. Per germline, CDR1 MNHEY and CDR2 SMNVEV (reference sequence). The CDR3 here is CASSYPGLTYEQYF. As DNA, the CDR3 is TGTGCCAGCAGTTATCCGGGCTTGACCTACGAGCAGTACTTC.

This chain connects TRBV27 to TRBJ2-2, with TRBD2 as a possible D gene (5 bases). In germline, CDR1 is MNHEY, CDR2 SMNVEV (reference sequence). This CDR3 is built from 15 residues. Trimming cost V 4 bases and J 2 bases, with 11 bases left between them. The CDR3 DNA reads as TGTGCCAGCAGTTCTTTCAGCGGTAACACCGGGGAGCTGTTTTTT. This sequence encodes CASSSFSGNTGELFF.

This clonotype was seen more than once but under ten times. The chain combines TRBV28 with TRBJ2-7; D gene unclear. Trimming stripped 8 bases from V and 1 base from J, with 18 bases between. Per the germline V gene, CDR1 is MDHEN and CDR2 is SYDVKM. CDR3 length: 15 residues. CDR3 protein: CASRTTKEFSYEQYF. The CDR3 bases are TGTGCCAGCCGAACAACCAAAGAGTTTTCCTACGAGCAGTACTTC.

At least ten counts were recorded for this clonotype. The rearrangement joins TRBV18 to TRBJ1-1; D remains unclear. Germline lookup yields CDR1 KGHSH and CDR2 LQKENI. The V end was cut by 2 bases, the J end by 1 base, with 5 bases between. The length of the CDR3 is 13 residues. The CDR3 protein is CASSPKTNTEAFF. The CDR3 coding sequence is TGTGCCAGCTCACCAAAAACGAACACTGAAGCTTTCTTT.

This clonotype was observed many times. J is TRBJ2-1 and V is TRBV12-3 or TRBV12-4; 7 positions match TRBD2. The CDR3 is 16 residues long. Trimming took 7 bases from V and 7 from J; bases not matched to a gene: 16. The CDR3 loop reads CASKGTGGKLGNEQFF. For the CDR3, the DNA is TGTGCCAGCAAGGGGACCGGGGGGAAGTTGGGGAATGAGCAGTTCTTC.